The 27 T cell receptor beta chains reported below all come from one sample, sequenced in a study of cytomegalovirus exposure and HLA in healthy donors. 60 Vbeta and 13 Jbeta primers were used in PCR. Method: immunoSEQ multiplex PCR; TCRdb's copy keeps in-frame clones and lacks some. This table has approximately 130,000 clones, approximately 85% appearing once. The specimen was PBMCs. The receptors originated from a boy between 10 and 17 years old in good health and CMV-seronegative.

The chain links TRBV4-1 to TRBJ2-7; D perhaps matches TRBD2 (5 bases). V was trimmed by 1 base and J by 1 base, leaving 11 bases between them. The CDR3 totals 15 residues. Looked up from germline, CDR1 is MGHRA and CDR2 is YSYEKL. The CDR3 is CASSQGGDGSYEQYF. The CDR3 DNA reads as TGCGCCAGCAGCCAAGGGGGAGACGGATCCTACGAGCAGTACTTC.

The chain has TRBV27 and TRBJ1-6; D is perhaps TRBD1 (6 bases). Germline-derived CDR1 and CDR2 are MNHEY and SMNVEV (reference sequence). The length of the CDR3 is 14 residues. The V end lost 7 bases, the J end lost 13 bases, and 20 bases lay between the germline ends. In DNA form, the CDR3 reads TGTGCCAGCAAGAGCTGGCCAGGGGATTATCCCCTCCACTTT. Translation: CASKSWPGDYPLHF.

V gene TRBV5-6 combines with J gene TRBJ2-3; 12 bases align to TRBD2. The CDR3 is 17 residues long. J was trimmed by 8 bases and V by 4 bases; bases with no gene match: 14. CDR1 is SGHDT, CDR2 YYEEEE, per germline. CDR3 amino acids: CASSSGLAGGRTGTQYF. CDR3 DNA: TGTGCCAGCAGCAGTGGCCTAGCGGGAGGGCGTACGGGTACGCAGTATTTT.

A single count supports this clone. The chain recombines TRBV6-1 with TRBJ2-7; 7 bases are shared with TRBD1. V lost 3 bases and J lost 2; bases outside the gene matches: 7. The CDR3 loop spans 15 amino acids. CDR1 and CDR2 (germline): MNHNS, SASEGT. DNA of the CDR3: TGTGCCAGCAGTGACCTTCGACAGGGACCCTACGAGCAGTACTTC. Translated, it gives CASSDLRQGPYEQYF.

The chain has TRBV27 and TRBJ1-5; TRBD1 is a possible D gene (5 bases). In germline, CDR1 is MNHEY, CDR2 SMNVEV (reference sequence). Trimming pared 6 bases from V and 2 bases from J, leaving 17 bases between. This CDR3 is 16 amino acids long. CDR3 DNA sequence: TGTGCCAGCAGCCCTCGGGAGGGGTCAGGCAATCAGCCCCAGCATTTT. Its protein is CASSPREGSGNQPQHF.

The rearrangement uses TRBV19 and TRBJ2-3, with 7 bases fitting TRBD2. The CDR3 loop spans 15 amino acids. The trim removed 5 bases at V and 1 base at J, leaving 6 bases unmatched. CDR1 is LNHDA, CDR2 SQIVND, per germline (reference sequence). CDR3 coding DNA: TGTGCCAGTAGTCCAGCGGGGTTGGGCACAGATACGCAGTATTTT. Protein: CASSPAGLGTDTQYF.

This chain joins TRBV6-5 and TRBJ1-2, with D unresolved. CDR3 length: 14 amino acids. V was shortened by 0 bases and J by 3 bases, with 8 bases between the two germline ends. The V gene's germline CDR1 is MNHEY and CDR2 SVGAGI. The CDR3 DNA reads TGTGCCAGCAGTTACTCAGGCACAGACTATGGCTACACCTTC. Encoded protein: CASSYSGTDYGYTF.

The CDR3 region has the DNA TGTGCCAGCAGCGCAGGGTATGGAAGCAATCAGCCCCAGCATTTT. It translates to CASSAGYGSNQPQHF. The rearrangement links TRBV5-4 to TRBJ1-5; possible D gene TRBD1, 5 bases. The CDR3 is 15 amino acids. V gave up 4 bases and J gave up 1 base, with 12 bases separating them. Germline V gene sequence: CDR1 SGHNT, CDR2 YYREEE (reference sequence).

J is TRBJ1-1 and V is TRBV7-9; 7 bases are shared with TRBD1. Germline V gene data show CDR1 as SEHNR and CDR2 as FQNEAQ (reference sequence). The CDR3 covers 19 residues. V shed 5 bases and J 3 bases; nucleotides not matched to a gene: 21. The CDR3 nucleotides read TGTGCCAGCAGCCTACCCATCGCAACGGTAACAGGGGAGGACACTGAAGCTTTCTTT. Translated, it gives CASSLPIATVTGEDTEAFF.

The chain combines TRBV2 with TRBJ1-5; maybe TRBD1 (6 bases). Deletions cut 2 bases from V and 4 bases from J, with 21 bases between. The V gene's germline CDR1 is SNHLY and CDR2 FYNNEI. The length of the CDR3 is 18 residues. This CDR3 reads CASSETSGRGFVNQPQHF. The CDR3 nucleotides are TGTGCCAGCAGTGAAACCTCGGGAAGGGGGTTCGTTAATCAGCCCCAGCATTTT.

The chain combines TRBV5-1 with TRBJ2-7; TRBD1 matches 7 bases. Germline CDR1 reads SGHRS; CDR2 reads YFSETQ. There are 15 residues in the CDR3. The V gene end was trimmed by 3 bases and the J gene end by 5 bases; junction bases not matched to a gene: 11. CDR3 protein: CASSSKTGMLDEQYF. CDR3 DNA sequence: TGCGCCAGCAGCTCAAAGACAGGGATGTTGGACGAGCAGTACTTC.

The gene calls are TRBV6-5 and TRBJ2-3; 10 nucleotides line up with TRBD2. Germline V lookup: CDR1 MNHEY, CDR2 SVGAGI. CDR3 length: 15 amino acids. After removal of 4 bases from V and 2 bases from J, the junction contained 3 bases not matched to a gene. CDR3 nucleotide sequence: TGTGCCAGCAGTTTGCTAGCGGGGGACACAGATACGCAGTATTTT. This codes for CASSLLAGDTDTQYF.

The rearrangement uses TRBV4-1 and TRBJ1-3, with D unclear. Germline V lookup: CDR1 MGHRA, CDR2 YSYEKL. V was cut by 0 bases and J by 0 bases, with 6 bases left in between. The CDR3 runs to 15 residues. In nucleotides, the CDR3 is TGCGCCAGCAGCCAAGACCGGGTCTCTGGAAACACCATATATTTT. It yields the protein CASSQDRVSGNTIYF.

CDR3 coding DNA: TGTGCCAGTAGTATATATAGGGCAGGGAAAGAGACCCAGTACTTC. It codes for CASSIYRAGKETQYF. This rearrangement joins TRBV19 to TRBJ2-5, with a tentative D call TRBD1 (5 bases). Trimming pared 2 bases from V and 3 bases from J, leaving 13 bases between. The germline V gene has CDR1 LNHDA and CDR2 SQIVND (reference sequence). The CDR3 loop spans 15 amino acids.

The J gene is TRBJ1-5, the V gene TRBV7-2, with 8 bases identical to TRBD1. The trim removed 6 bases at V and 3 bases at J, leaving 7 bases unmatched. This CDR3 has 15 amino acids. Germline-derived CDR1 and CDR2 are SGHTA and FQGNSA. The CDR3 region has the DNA TGTGCCAGCAGTGTAGGACAGGGTAACAATCAGCCCCAGCATTTT. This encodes CASSVGQGNNQPQHF.

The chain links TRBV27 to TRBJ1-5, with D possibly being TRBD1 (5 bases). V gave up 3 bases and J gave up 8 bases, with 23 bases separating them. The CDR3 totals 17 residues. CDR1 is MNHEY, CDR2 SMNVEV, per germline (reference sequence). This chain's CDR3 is CASSFLRDFTSGKPQHF. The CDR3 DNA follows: TGTGCCAGCAGTTTCTTAAGGGACTTCACCTCTGGAAAGCCCCAGCATTTT.

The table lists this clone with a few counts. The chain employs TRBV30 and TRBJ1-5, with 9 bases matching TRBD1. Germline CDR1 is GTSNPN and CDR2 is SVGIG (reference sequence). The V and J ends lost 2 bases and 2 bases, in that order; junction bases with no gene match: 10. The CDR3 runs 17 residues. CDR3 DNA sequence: TGTGCCTGGAGTCGTAGCCGGACAGGGGATGGCAATCAGCCCCAGCATTTT. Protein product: CAWSRSRTGDGNQPQHF.

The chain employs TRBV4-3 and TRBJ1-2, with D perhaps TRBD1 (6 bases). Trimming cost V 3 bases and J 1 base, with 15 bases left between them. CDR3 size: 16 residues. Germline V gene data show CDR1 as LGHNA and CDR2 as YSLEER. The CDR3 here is CASSQDPGDHNYGYTF. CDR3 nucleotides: TGCGCCAGCAGCCAGGACCCAGGGGACCATAACTATGGCTACACCTTC.

The CDR3 region has the DNA TGTGCCAGTAGTCCCCCCGTGACAGGGAATGAGCAGTTCTTC. This sequence encodes CASSPPVTGNEQFF. The V gene is TRBV19, the J gene TRBJ2-1; 7 bases are a match to TRBD1. The V gene's germline CDR1 is LNHDA and CDR2 SQIVND (reference sequence). This CDR3 has 14 amino acids. With 5 bases clipped from V and 7 bases from J, the junction kept 8 bases outside the gene matches.

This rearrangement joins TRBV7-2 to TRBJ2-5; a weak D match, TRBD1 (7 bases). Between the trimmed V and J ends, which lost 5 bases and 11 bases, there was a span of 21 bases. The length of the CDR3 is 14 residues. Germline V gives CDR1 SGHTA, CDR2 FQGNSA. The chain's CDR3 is CASSQRQGPSVQYF. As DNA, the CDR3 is TGTGCCAGCAGCCAAAGACAGGGTCCTAGCGTGCAGTACTTC.

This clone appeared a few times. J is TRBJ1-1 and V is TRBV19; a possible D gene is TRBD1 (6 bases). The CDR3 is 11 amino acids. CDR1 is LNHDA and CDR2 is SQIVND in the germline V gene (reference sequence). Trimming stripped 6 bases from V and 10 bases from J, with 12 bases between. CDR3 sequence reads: CASSRTEGAFF. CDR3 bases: TGTGCCAGTAGCCGGACAGAGGGAGCTTTCTTT.

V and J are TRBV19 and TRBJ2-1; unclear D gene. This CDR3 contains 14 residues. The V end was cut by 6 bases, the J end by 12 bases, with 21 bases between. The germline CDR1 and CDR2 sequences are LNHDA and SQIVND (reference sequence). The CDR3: CASSAPFPEDVQFF. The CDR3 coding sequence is TGTGCCAGTAGCGCCCCTTTTCCTGAGGATGTGCAGTTCTTC.

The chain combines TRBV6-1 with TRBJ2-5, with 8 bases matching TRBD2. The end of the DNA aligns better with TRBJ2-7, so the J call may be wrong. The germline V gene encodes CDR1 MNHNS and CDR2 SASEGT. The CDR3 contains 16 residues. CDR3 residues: CASSDTAGASSYEQYF. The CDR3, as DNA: TGTGCCAGCAGTGACACAGCGGGGGCTAGCTCCTACGAGCAGTACTTC.

CDR3 in amino acids: CASSPLGQGGLNEQFF. The CDR3 DNA sequence: TGTGCCAGCTCACCCTTGGGACAGGGAGGGCTCAATGAGCAGTTCTTC. This chain links TRBV18 with TRBJ2-1, with TRBD1 identical over 9 bases. V was pared by 3 bases and J by 6 bases, with 9 bases of the junction left unmatched. Germline CDR1 KGHSH, CDR2 LQKENI. This CDR3 has 16 residues.

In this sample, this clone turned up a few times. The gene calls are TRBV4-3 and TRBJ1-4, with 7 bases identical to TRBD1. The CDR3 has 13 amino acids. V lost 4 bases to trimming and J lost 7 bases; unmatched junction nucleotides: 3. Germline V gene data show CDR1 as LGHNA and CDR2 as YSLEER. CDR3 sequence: CASSRQGGEKLFF. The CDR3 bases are TGCGCCAGCAGCCGCCAGGGGGGTGAAAAACTGTTTTTT.

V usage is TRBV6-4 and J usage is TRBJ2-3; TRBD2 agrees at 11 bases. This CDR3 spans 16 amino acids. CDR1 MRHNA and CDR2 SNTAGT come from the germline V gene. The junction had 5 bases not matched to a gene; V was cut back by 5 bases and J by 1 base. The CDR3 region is CASSPTSGGRTDTQYF. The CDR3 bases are TGTGCCAGCAGTCCAACTAGCGGGGGCCGCACAGATACGCAGTATTTT.

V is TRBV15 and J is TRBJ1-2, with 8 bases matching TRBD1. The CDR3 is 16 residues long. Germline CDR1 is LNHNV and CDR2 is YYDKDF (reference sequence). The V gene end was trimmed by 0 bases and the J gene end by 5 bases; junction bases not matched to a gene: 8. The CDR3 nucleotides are TGTGCCACCAGCAGAGATCGGCAGGGGGCTTCTTATGGCTACACCTTC. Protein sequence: CATSRDRQGASYGYTF.